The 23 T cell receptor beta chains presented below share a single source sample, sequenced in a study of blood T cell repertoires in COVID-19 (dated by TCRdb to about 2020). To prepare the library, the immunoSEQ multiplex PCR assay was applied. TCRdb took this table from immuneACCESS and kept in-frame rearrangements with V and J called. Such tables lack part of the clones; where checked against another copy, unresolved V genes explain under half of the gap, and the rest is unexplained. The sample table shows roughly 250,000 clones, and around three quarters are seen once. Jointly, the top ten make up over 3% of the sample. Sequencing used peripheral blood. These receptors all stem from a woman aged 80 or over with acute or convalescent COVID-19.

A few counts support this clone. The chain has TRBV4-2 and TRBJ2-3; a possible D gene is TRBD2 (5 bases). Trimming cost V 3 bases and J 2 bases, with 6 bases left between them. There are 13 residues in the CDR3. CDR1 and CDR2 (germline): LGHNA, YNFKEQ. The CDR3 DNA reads TGTGCCAGCAGCCAGGGAGACACAGATACGCAGTATTTT. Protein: CASSQGDTDTQYF.

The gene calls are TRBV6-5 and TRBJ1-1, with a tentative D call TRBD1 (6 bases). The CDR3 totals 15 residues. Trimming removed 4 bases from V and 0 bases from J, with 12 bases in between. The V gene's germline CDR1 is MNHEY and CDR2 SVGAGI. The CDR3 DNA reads TGTGCCAGCAGTTCTGACAGGTTCATGAACACTGAAGCTTTCTTT. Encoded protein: CASSSDRFMNTEAFF.

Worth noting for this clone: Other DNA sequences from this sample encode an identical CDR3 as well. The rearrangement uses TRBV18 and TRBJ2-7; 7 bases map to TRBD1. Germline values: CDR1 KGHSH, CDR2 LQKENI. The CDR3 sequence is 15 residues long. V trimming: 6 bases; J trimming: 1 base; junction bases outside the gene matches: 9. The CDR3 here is CASSPGQASSYEQYF. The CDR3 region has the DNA TGTGCCAGCTCCCCCGGACAGGCCTCATCCTACGAGCAGTACTTC.

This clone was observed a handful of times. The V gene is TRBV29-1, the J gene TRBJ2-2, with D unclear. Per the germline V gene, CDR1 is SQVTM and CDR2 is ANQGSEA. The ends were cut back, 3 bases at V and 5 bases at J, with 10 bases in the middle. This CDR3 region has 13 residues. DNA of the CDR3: TGCAGCGTTGACTCCGGGTATACCGGGGAGCTGTTTTTT. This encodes CSVDSGYTGELFF.

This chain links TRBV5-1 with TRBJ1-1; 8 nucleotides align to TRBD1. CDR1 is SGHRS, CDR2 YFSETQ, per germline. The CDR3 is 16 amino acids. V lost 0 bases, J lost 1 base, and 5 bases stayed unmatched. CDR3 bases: TGCGCCAGCAGCTTGGAGACGGACAGGGCGAACACTGAAGCTTTCTTT. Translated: CASSLETDRANTEAFF.

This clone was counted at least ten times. This CDR3 is CASGRDRGSYEQYF. The DNA for the CDR3 is TGTGCCAGCGGCCGGGACAGGGGTTCCTACGAGCAGTACTTC. The gene calls are TRBV19 and TRBJ2-7; 10 bases align to TRBD1. This CDR3 spans 14 amino acids. Germline CDR1 is LNHDA and CDR2 is SQIVND (reference sequence). V dropped 9 bases and J dropped 1; count of bases not matched to a gene: 6.

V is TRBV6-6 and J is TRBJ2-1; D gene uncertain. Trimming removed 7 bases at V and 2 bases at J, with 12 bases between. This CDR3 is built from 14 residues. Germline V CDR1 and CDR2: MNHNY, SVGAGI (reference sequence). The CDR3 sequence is CASNPDITYNEQFF. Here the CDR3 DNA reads TGTGCCAGCAATCCCGACATCACCTACAATGAGCAGTTCTTC.

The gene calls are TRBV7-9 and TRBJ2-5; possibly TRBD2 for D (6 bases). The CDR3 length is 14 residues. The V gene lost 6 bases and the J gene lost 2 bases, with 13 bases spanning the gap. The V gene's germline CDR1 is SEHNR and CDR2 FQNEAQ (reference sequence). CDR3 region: CASSGGTSQETQYF. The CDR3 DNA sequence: TGTGCCAGCAGTGGCGGGACCTCACAAGAGACCCAGTACTTC.

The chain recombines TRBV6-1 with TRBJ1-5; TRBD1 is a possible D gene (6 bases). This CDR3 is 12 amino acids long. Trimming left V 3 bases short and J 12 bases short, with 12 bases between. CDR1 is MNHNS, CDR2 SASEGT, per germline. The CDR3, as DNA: TGTGCCAGCAGTGAGGGTAGGGGGTTCCAGCATTTT. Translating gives CASSEGRGFQHF.

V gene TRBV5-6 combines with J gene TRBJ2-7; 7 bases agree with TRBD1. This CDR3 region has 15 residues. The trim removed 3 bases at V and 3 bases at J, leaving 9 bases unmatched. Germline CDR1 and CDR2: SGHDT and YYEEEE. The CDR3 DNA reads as TGTGCCAGCAGCTCACCTCCCGGGACAGTCTACGAGCAGTACTTC. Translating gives CASSSPPGTVYEQYF.

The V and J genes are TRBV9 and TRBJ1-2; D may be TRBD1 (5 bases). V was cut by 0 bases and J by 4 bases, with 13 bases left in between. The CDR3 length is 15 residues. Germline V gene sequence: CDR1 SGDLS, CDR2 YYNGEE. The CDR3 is CASSVAGGLGYGYTF. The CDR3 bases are TGTGCCAGCAGCGTAGCTGGGGGACTCGGCTATGGCTACACCTTC.

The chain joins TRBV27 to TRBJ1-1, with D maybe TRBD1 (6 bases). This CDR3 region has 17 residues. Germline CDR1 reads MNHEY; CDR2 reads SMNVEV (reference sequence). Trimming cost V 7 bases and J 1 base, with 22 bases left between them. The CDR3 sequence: CASTPLPQGPSNTEAFF. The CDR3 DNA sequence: TGTGCCAGCACCCCCCTCCCACAGGGCCCTTCGAACACTGAAGCTTTCTTT.

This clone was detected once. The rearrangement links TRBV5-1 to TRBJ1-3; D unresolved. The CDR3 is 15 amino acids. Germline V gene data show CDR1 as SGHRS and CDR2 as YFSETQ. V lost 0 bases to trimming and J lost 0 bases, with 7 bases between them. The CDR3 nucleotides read TGCGCCAGCAGCTTGGGAGGGATCTCTGGAAACACCATATATTTT. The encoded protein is CASSLGGISGNTIYF. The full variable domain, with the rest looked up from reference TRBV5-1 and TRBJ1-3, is KAGVTQTPRYLIKTRGQQVTLSCSPISGHRSVSWYQQTPGQGLQFLFEYFSETQRNKGNFPGRFSGRQFSNSRSEMNVSTLELGDSALYLCASSLGGISGNTIYFGEGSWLTVV.

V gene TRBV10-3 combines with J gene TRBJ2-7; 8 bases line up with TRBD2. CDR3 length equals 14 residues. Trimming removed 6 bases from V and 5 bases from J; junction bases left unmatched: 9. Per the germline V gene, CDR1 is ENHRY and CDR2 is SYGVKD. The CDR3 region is CAIRQGLGEDEQYF. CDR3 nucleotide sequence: TGTGCCATCAGGCAGGGACTAGGGGAGGACGAGCAGTACTTC.

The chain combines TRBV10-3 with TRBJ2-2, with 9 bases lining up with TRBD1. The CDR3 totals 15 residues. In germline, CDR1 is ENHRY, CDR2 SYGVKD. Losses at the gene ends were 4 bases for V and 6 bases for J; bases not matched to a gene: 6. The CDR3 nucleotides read TGTGCCATCAGTGGCCTACAGGGGGCCCCCGGGGAGCTGTTTTTT. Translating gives CAISGLQGAPGELFF.

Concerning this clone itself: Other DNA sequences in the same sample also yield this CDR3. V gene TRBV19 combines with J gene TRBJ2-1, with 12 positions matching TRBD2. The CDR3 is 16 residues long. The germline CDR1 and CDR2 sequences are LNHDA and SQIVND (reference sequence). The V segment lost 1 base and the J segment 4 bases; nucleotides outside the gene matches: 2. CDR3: CASSIGTSGRYNEQFF. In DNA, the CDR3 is TGTGCCAGTAGTATAGGCACTAGCGGGAGGTACAATGAGCAGTTCTTC.

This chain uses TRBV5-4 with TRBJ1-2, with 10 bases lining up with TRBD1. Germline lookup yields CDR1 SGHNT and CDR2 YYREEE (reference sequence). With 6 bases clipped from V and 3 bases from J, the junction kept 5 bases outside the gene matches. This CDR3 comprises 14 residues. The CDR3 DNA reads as TGTGCCAGCAACAAAGGACAGGGGGACTATGGCTACACCTTC. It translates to CASNKGQGDYGYTF. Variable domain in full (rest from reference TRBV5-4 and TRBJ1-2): ETGVTQSPTHLIKTRGQQVTLRCSSQSGHNTVSWYQQALGQGPQFIFQYYREEENGRGNFPPRFSGLQFPNYSSELNVNALELDDSALYLCASNKGQGDYGYTFGSGTRLTVV.

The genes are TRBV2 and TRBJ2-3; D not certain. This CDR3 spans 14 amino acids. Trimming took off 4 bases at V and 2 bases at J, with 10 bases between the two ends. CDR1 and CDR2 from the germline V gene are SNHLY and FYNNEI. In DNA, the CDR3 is TGTGCCAGCAGTGGACAAATCGACACAGATACGCAGTATTTT. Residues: CASSGQIDTDTQYF.

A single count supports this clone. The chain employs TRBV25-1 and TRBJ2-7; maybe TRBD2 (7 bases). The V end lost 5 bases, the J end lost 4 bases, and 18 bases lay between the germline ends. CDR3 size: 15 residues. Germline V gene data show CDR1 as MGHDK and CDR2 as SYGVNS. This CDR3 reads CASSSFKGGIYEQYF. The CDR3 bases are TGTGCCAGCAGTAGTTTTAAGGGGGGGATTTACGAGCAGTACTTC.

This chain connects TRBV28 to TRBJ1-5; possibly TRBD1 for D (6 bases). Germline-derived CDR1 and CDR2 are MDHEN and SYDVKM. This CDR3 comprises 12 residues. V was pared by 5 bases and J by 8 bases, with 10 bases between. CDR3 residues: CASSTRQEPQHF. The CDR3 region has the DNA TGTGCCAGCAGTACACGACAGGAGCCCCAGCATTTT.

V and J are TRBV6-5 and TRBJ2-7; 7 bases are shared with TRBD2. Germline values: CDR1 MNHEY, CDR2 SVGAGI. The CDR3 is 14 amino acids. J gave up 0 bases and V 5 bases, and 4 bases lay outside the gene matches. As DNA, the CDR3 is TGTGCCAGCAGTCCGGGGGGTTACTCCTACGAGCAGTACTTC. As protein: CASSPGGYSYEQYF.

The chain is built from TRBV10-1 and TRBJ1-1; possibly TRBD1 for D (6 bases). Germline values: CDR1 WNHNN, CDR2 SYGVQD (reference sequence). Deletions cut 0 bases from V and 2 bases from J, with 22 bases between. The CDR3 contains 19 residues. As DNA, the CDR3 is TGCGCCAGCAGTGAGTCTCCCCCACAGGGAAGAGTCCTCAACACTGAAGCTTTCTTT. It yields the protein CASSESPPQGRVLNTEAFF.

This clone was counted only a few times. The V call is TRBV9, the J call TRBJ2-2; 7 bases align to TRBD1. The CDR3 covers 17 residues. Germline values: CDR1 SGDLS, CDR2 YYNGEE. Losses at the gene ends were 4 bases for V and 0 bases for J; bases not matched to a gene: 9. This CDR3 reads CASSPRPGQTNTGELFF. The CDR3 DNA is TGTGCCAGCAGCCCGCGCCCGGGACAGACGAACACCGGGGAGCTGTTTTTT.